This T cell receptor beta chain comes out of a study of blood T cells in healthy people across ages. This clonotype is a singleton in its sample. V dropped 5 bases and J dropped 6 bases, with 14 bases sitting between them. CDR3 size: 14 residues. Germline CDR1 MNHNS, CDR2 SASEGT. Using a J-beta primer mix together with a sample-barcoded 5' primer, a second PCR was run for roughly 7 to 12 cycles. TCRdb reprocessed the 5' RACE reads via MiXCR and lists one record per CDR3 protein. This table holds 800,000 to 950,000 distinct CDR3 sequences, roughly 52% found once. This receptor was obtained from a man younger than 45 in good health. The J gene is TRBJ2-1, the V gene TRBV6-1; TRBD2 might be the D (6 bases). Source material: blood. This CDR3 is CASSPRGGVNEQFF. CDR3 sequence (DNA): TGTGCCAGCAGTCCCCGCGGAGGGGTCAATGAGCAGTTCTTC.